One and the same sample provided the 9 T cell receptor beta chains below, sequenced in a study of shared clonotypes between healthy human individuals. Sequencing used immunoSEQ multiplex PCR; TCRdb keeps in-frame clones, though not all of them. The data show nearly 500,000 clones, 76% seen once. Material: PBMCs. These receptors all come from a woman aged 40-49 years in good health. Some clones in this sample may be carry-over from other donors' samples.

The chain combines TRBV6-6 with TRBJ1-2; D gene unclear. The germline gives CDR1 MNHNY, CDR2 SVGAGI (reference sequence). The V and J ends lost 0 bases and 4 bases respectively, with 9 bases between them. The CDR3 length is 14 residues. For the CDR3, the DNA is TGTGCCAGCAGTTACTCGAGGGTCAGCTATGGCTACACCTTC. Amino acids: CASSYSRVSYGYTF.

This chain uses TRBV29-1 with TRBJ1-1; D remains ambiguous. The CDR3 consists of 13 residues. Looked up from germline, CDR1 is SQVTM and CDR2 is ANQGSEA. Trimming stripped 1 base from V and 9 bases from J, with 15 bases between. CDR3 sequence reads: CSVEAPSGQKAFF. Here the CDR3 DNA reads TGCAGCGTTGAAGCCCCGAGCGGCCAGAAAGCTTTCTTT.

This clone was counted many times. The rearrangement joins TRBV6-1 to TRBJ2-1; no clear D gene. Per the germline V gene, CDR1 is MNHNS and CDR2 is SASEGT. Trimming pared 0 bases from V and 9 bases from J, leaving 12 bases between. The CDR3 length is 14 residues. The CDR3 here is CASSEARGFGEQFF. CDR3 nucleotides: TGTGCCAGCAGTGAAGCTAGAGGATTCGGTGAGCAGTTCTTC.

The V and J genes are TRBV28 and TRBJ2-7; TRBD2 matches 11 bases. The length of the CDR3 is 15 residues. CDR1 MDHEN and CDR2 SYDVKM come from the germline V gene. V gave up 4 bases and J gave up 0 bases; unmatched junction bases: 2. Written as DNA, the CDR3 is TGTGCCAGCAGTTCTAGCGGGGGGAGCTCCTACGAGCAGTACTTC. Amino acid sequence: CASSSSGGSSYEQYF.

The V call is TRBV4-1, the J call TRBJ2-1; D unresolved. The CDR3 sequence is 17 residues long. V was pared by 1 base and J by 4 bases, with 17 bases between. Germline CDR1 MGHRA, CDR2 YSYEKL. CDR3 DNA: TGCGCCAGCAGCCAAGGGATACGGGCTGGCATATACAATGAGCAGTTCTTC. Its translation is CASSQGIRAGIYNEQFF.

This chain uses TRBV28 with TRBJ1-2, with 9 bases fitting TRBD1. Germline V gene data show CDR1 as MDHEN and CDR2 as SYDVKM. The CDR3 totals 15 residues. V trimming: 3 bases; J trimming: 8 bases; junction bases outside the gene matches: 10. Here the CDR3 reads CASSLGGTGIWGYTF. For the CDR3, the DNA is TGTGCCAGCAGTTTGGGCGGGACAGGGATCTGGGGCTACACCTTC.

The V and J genes are TRBV5-1 and TRBJ1-1, with 7 positions matching TRBD1. Germline CDR1 SGHRS, CDR2 YFSETQ. The CDR3 covers 14 residues. Losses at the gene ends were 4 bases for V and 6 bases for J; bases not matched to a gene: 9. DNA for the CDR3: TGCGCCAGCAGCCCAAACACAGGGGTACCTGAAGCTTTCTTT. This encodes CASSPNTGVPEAFF.

The J gene is TRBJ2-6, the V gene TRBV7-8, with D tentatively TRBD1 (6 bases). V lost 5 bases to trimming and J lost 2 bases, with 10 bases between them. Germline loops: CDR1 SGHVS, CDR2 FQNEAQ. This CDR3 spans 15 amino acids. For the CDR3, the DNA is TGTGCCAGCAGCACCGCAGGGGCTGGGGCCAACGTCCTGACTTTC. Protein product: CASSTAGAGANVLTF.

The CDR3 here is CASIPGLGDNEQFF. The CDR3 DNA follows: TGTGCCAGCATCCCGGGACTAGGGGACAATGAGCAGTTCTTC. The chain carries TRBV7-2 and TRBJ2-1, with 8 bases fitting TRBD2. V was pared by 7 bases and J by 5 bases, with 7 bases of the junction left unmatched. CDR1 and CDR2 (germline): SGHTA, FQGNSA. The CDR3 contains 14 residues.